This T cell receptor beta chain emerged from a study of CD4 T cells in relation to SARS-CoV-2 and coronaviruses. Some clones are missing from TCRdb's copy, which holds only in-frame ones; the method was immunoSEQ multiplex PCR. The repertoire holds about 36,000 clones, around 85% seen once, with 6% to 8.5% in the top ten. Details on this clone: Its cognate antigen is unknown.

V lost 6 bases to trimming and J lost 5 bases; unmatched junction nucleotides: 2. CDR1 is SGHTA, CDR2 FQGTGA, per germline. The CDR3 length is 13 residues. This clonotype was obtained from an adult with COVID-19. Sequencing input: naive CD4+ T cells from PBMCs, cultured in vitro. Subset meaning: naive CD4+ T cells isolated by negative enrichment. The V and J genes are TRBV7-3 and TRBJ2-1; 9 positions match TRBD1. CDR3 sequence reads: CASSGQGNNEQFF. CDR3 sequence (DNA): TGTGCCAGCAGTGGACAGGGGAACAATGAGCAGTTCTTC.